This TCR beta chain originates from a study of blood T cell repertoires in COVID-19. Study context: The samples span acute and convalescent COVID-19 from the United States, Italy and Spain. The cDNA or gDNA used as material had been derived from T cells, B-cell-depleted T cells, or PBMCs.

In the source study's methods: It was from reference gene primer amplification that nucleated cell counts were estimated. Some clones are missing from TCRdb's copy, which holds only in-frame ones; the method was immunoSEQ multiplex PCR. The DNA was the basis for D and trimming; V, J and clone size are from that table. Here the sample spans approximately 100,000 clones, roughly nine tenths being singletons. Germline CDR1 and CDR2: MDHEN and SYDVKM. The CDR3 is made up of 12 amino acids. V gave up 4 bases and J gave up 1 base, with 4 bases separating them. The sample consisted of peripheral blood. The sequence came from a woman at least 80 years old with acute or convalescent COVID-19. The V call is TRBV28, the J call TRBJ1-1; D is unresolved. The CDR3 spells CASSSSNTEAFF. The CDR3 nucleotides are TGTGCCAGCAGTTCCTCGAACACTGAAGCTTTCTTT.